The 8 T cell receptor beta chains given below trace back to one sample, sequenced in a study of graft-versus-host responses after intestinal transplantation. These receptors have no identified antigens. Sequencing used immunoSEQ multiplex PCR; TCRdb keeps in-frame clones, though not all of them. The sample shows under 140,000 clones, 90% to 95% of them seen only once. The starting material was unstimulated CD8+ T cells sorted from spleen or lymph node cells, obtained before intestinal transplant. These receptors were obtained from a human donor who received an intestinal transplant.

The chain employs TRBV4-1 and TRBJ1-5; tentative D call: TRBD1 (5 bases). Germline V gives CDR1 MGHRA, CDR2 YSYEKL. The CDR3 is made up of 15 amino acids. Between the trimmed V and J ends, which lost 3 bases and 0 bases, there was a span of 9 bases. CDR3 residues: CASSQPGHSNQPQHF. In nucleotides, the CDR3 is TGCGCCAGCAGCCAGCCAGGGCATAGCAATCAGCCCCAGCATTTT.

This rearrangement joins TRBV11-1 to TRBJ2-7; TRBD1 agrees at 7 bases. Germline values: CDR1 SGHAT, CDR2 FQDESV (reference sequence). This CDR3 comprises 13 residues. The V gene end was trimmed by 4 bases and the J gene end by 7 bases; junction bases not matched to a gene: 7. The CDR3 reads CASSSQGVYEQYF. The CDR3 DNA follows: TGTGCCAGCAGCTCCCAGGGGGTATATGAGCAGTACTTC.

This rearrangement joins TRBV4-2 to TRBJ1-2, with D maybe TRBD1 (5 bases). CDR1 LGHNA and CDR2 YNFKEQ come from the germline V gene. The CDR3 covers 17 residues. Trimming removed 0 bases at V and 6 bases at J, with 20 bases between. Here the CDR3 DNA reads TGTGCCAGCAGCCAAGATCTGACCTCGACAGTCGCAGATGGCTACACCTTC. Translating it yields CASSQDLTSTVADGYTF.

For this clone: The limits of the CDR3 on the DNA are not certain, so only TCRdb's listed CDR3 is given. This chain connects TRBV29-1 to TRBJ2-1. Germline-derived CDR1 and CDR2 are SQVTM and ANQGSEA. The CDR3 comprises 11 residues, both ends counted. CDR3 loop: CSVAEGTYKFF.

The rearrangement joins TRBV4-1 to TRBJ2-5; no firm D call. The J call is doubtful: the DNA matches TRBJ2-7 better. Germline values: CDR1 MGHRA, CDR2 YSYEKL. The CDR3 is 15 residues long. In nucleotides, the CDR3 is TGCGCCAGCAGCCAAGGTCACGCGGCGACCTACGAGCAGTACTTC. Translating it yields CASSQGHAATYEQYF.

This clone turned up a few times. The rearrangement joins TRBV14 to TRBJ2-7; D unresolved. The V end lost 2 bases, the J end lost 7 bases, and 12 bases lay between the germline ends. Germline-derived CDR1 and CDR2 are SGHDN and FVKESK. This CDR3 contains 13 residues. As DNA, the CDR3 is TGTGCCAGCAGCCAAAACCCCGAGGTGGAGCAGTACTTC. Protein: CASSQNPEVEQYF. Looking up the rest from reference TRBV14 and TRBJ2-7 gives the full variable domain: EAGVTQFPSHSVIEKGQTVTLRCDPISGHDNLYWYRRVMGKEIKFLLHFVKESKQDESGMPNNRFLAERTGGTYSTLKVQPAELEDSGVYFCASSQNPEVEQYFGPGTRLTVT.

Points on this clone: Other DNA sequences in the same sample also yield this CDR3. CDR3 nucleotides: TGTGCCAGCAGCTTGGGAGGGGGACAGCCCCAGCATTTT. Translation: CASSLGGGQPQHF. The chain is built from TRBV5-6 and TRBJ1-5, with D perhaps matching TRBD1 (6 bases). Deletions cut 0 bases from V and 7 bases from J, with 8 bases between. Germline V CDR1 and CDR2: SGHDT, YYEEEE. This CDR3 has 13 amino acids. Drawing the rest from reference TRBV5-6 and TRBJ1-5, the complete variable domain is DAGVTQSPTHLIKTRGQQVTLRCSPKSGHDTVSWYQQALGQGPQFIFQYYEEEERQRGNFPDRFSGHQFPNYSSELNVNALLLGDSALYLCASSLGGGQPQHFGDGTRLSIL.

CDR3 amino acids: CASSLRTSGRSTGELFF. The DNA of the CDR3 is TGTGCCAGCAGCTTAAGGACTAGCGGGAGAAGCACCGGGGAGCTGTTTTTT. This chain uses TRBV5-8 with TRBJ2-2, with TRBD2 identical over 13 bases. Germline trimming cut 2 bases from V and 4 bases from J; bases unmatched to any gene: 5. From germline, CDR1 is SGHTS and CDR2 YDEGEE. The CDR3 length is 17 residues.